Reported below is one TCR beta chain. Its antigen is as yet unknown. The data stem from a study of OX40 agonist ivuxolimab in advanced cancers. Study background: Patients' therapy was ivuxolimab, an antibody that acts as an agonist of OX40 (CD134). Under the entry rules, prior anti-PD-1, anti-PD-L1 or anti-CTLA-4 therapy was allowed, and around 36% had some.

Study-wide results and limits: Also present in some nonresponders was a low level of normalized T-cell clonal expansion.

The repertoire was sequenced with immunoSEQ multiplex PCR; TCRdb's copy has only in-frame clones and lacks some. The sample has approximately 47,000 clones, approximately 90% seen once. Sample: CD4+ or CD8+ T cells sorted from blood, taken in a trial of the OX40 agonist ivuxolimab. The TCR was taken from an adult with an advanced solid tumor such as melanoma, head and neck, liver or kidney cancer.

The CDR3 nucleotides are TGTGCCAGCAGTGAGGGCAGAAACACAGATACGCAGTATTTT. This gives the protein CASSEGRNTDTQYF. J is TRBJ2-3 and V is TRBV6-4, with no clear D. Germline CDR1 reads MRHNA; CDR2 reads SNTAGT. Between the trimmed V and J ends, which lost 3 bases and 2 bases, there was a span of 9 bases. This CDR3 spans 14 amino acids.